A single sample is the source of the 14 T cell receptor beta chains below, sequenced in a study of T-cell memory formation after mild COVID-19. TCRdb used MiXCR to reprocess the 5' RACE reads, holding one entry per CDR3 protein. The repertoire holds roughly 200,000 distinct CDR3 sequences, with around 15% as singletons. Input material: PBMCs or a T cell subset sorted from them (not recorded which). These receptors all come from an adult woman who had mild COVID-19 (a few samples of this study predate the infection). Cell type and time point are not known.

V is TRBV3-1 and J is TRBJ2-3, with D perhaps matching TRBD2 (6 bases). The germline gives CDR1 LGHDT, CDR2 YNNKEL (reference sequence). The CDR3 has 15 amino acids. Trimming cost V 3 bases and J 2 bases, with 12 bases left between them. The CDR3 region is CASSQGGTDTDTQYF. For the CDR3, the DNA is TGTGCCAGCAGCCAGGGCGGGACGGACACAGATACGCAGTATTTT.

Here the CDR3 reads CASARGGRTDTQYF. The CDR3 DNA reads as TGTGCCAGCGCACGGGGGGGCCGCACAGATACGCAGTATTTT. The V gene is TRBV12-3 or TRBV12-4, the J gene TRBJ2-3, with 8 positions matching TRBD2. This CDR3 has 14 amino acids. Trimming cost V 8 bases and J 1 base; bases outside gene matches: 5.

Written as DNA, the CDR3 is TGTGCCAGCAAGAAACTAGCGGGAGGCTCCGAGCAGTACTTC. Its translation is CASKKLAGGSEQYF. This chain uses TRBV27 with TRBJ2-7; the match to TRBD2 covers 12 bases. CDR1 and CDR2 from the germline V gene are MNHEY and SMNVEV (reference sequence). The CDR3 has 14 residues. V trimming: 7 bases; J trimming: 6 bases; junction bases outside the gene matches: 7.

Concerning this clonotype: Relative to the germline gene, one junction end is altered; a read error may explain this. In DNA form, the CDR3 reads TGCGACAGCAGCCCCGAAGTTGGTTTTAGTGAGCAGTTCTTC. As protein: CDSSPEVGFSEQFF. The chain joins TRBV5-1 to TRBJ2-1; D not certain. The CDR3 length is 14 residues. Germline CDR1 SGHRS, CDR2 YFSETQ.

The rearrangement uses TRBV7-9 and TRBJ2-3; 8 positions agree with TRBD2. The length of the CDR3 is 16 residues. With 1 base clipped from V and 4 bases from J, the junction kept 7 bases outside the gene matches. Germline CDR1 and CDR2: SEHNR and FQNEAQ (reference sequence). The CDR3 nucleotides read TGTGCCAGCAGCTTAGGACTAGCGTGGATGTCAGATACGCAGTATTTT. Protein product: CASSLGLAWMSDTQYF.

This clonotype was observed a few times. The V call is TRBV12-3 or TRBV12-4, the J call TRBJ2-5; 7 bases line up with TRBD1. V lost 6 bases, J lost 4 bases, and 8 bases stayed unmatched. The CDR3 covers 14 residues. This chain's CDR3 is CASRKGARLETQYF. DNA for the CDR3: TGTGCCAGCAGAAAGGGGGCTAGGTTAGAGACCCAGTACTTC.

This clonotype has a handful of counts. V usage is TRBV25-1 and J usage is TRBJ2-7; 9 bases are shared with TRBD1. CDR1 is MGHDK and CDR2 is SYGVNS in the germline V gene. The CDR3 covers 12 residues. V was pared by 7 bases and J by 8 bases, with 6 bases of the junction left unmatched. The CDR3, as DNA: TGTGCCAGCACCACGACAGGGGGTAAGCAGTACTTC. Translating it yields CASTTTGGKQYF.

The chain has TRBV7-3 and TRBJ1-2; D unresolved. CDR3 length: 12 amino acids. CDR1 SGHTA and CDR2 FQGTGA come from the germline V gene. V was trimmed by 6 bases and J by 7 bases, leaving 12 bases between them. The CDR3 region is CASRDAAGGYTF. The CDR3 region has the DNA TGTGCCAGCAGGGATGCTGCGGGTGGCTACACCTTC.

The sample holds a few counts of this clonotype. The CDR3 loop reads CSVPGVPRETQYF. The CDR3 region has the DNA TGCAGCGTTCCTGGGGTGCCCAGGGAGACCCAGTACTTC. V gene TRBV29-1 combines with J gene TRBJ2-5; no reliable D call. Trimming took off 5 bases at V and 5 bases at J, with 15 bases between the two ends. This CDR3 comprises 13 residues. Germline lookup yields CDR1 SQVTM and CDR2 ANQGSEA.

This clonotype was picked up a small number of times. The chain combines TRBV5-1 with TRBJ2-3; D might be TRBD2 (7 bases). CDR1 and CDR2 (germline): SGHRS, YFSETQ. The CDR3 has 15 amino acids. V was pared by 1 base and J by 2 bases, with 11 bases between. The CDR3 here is CASSLRAGATDTQYF. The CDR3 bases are TGCGCCAGCAGCTTGCGTGCGGGGGCCACAGATACGCAGTATTTT. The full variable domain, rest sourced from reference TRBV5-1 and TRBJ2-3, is KAGVTQTPRYLIKTRGQQVTLSCSPISGHRSVSWYQQTPGQGLQFLFEYFSETQRNKGNFPGRFSGRQFSNSRSEMNVSTLELGDSALYLCASSLRAGATDTQYFGPGTRLTVL.

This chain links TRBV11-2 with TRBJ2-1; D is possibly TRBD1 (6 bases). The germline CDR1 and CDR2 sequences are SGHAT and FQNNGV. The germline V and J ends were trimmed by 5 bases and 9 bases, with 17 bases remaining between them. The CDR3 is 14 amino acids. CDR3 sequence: CASSQQGSVSEQFF. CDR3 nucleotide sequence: TGTGCCAGCAGCCAACAGGGTTCCGTCAGTGAGCAGTTCTTC.

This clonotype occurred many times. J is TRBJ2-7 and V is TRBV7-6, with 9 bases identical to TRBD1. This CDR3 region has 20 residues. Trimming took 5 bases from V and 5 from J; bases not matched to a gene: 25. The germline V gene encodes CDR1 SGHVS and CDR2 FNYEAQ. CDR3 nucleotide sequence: TGTGCCAGCAGCCGATCATCTACTGTCCACCGGGACAGGGCCTTCGACGAGCAGTACTTC. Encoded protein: CASSRSSTVHRDRAFDEQYF.

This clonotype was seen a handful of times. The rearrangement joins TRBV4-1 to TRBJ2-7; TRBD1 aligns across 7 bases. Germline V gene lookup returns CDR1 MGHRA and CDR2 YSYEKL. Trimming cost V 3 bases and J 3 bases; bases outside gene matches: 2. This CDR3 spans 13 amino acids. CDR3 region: CASSQGQNYEQYF. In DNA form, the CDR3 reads TGCGCCAGCAGCCAGGGACAGAACTACGAGCAGTACTTC.

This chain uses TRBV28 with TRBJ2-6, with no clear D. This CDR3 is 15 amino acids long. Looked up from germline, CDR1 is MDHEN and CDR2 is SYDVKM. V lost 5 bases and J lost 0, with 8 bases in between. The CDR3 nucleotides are TGTGCCAGCAGTCACAGAGACTCTGGGGCCAACGTCCTGACTTTC. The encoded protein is CASSHRDSGANVLTF.